The rows below give T cell receptor beta chains drawn from one sample of a study of OX40 agonist ivuxolimab in advanced cancers. Measured with immunoSEQ multiplex PCR; TCRdb has only the in-frame clones, and not every one. The table lists over 40,000 clones, around 80% of them singletons, with around 5% in the top ten. The sample consisted of CD4+ or CD8+ T cells sorted from blood, taken in a trial of the OX40 agonist ivuxolimab. These receptor sequences come from an adult with an advanced solid tumor such as melanoma, head and neck, liver or kidney cancer. The CDR3 runs from the conserved cysteine through the conserved F or W. The order of the fields is D gene, J gene, V gene, clone size, CDR3 protein, CDR3 DNA. The D gene is left open where the match is weak. Clone size is stated in some rows and not others, as once, few, many or a class when expanded.

>NA|TRBJ2-4|TRBV21-1|NA
CASSKKRGSGVDIQYF
TGTGCCAGCAGCAAAAAAAGGGGGAGTGGGGTTGACATTCAGTACTTC
>TRBD1|TRBJ1-1|TRBV19|NA
CASSRSGGVAFTEAFF
TGTGCCAGTAGTCGATCAGGGGGCGTAGCTTTCACTGAAGCTTTCTTT
>NA|TRBJ1-5|TRBV7-8|few
CASSSYRFQGLMKNQPQHF
TGTGCCAGCAGCTCTTATAGATTTCAGGGACTGATGAAAAATCAGCCCCAGCATTTT
>NA|TRBJ2-3|TRBV30|NA
CAWEKDSLVQYF
TGTGCCTGGGAAAAGGACTCCTTAGTTCAGTATTTT
>NA|TRBJ1-5|TRBV6-5|few
CASSYYGVGADQPQHF
TGTGCCAGCAGTTACTACGGGGTAGGGGCCGATCAGCCCCAGCATTTT
>NA|TRBJ1-1|TRBV11-3|NA
CASSSPVDGEAFF
TGTGCCAGCAGCTCGCCTGTGGACGGTGAAGCTTTCTTT
>NA|TRBJ1-2|TRBV19|NA
CASSIPSPPYYGYTF
TGTGCCAGTAGTATCCCATCCCCTCCATACTATGGCTACACCTTC
>NA|TRBJ2-5|TRBV29-1|NA
CSVASVQETQYF
TGCAGCGTCGCGAGCGTCCAAGAGACCCAGTACTTC
>NA|TRBJ1-1|TRBV6-4|NA
CASSAGGQPTEAFF
TGTGCCAGCAGCGCCGGGGGGCAGCCCACTGAAGCTTTCTTT
>TRBD1|TRBJ1-2|TRBV6-6|NA
CASSPQGNYGYTF
TGTGCCAGCAGTCCACAGGGGAACTATGGCTACACCTTC
>NA|TRBJ1-5|TRBV6-1|once
CASSEGNQPQHF
TGTGCCAGCAGTGAGGGGAATCAGCCCCAGCATTTT
>TRBD1|TRBJ1-3|TRBV18|NA
CASSARRGRGGNTIYF
TGTGCCAGCTCAGCGAGAAGGGGGCGAGGAGGGAACACCATATATTTT
>TRBD1|TRBJ2-1|TRBV29-1|few
CSVGGQGGNNEQFF
TGCAGCGTTGGAGGACAGGGTGGGAACAATGAGCAGTTCTTC
>NA|TRBJ1-5|TRBV5-4|NA
CASSLGPDQPQHF
TGTGCCAGCAGCTTGGGGCCGGATCAGCCCCAGCATTTT
>NA|TRBJ1-5|TRBV6-6|NA
CASSYEGRGDGQPQHF
TGTGCCAGCAGTTACGAGGGCAGGGGTGACGGTCAGCCCCAGCATTTT
>NA|TRBJ2-2|TRBV5-1|NA
CASSLFPGELFF
TGCGCCAGCAGTTTATTTCCCGGGGAGCTGTTTTTT
>TRBD1|TRBJ1-4|TRBV19|NA
CASSRQGKSEKLFF
TGTGCCAGTAGTAGACAGGGAAAGAGTGAAAAACTGTTTTTT
>NA|TRBJ1-5|TRBV15|NA
CATSGGGQGQPQHF
TGTGCCACCAGTGGGGGGGGGCAAGGTCAGCCCCAGCATTTT
>TRBD1|TRBJ1-5|TRBV5-3|NA
CARRVWTGPNYSNQPQHF
TGTGCCAGAAGAGTTTGGACAGGGCCAAATTATAGCAATCAGCCCCAGCATTTT
>NA|TRBJ2-7|TRBV30|NA
CAWGPGSYEQYF
TGTGCCTGGGGCCCAGGTTCCTACGAGCAGTACTTC
>NA|TRBJ2-3|TRBV7-9|NA
CASSLRTSTDTQYF
TGTGCCAGCAGCTTGCGGACTAGCACAGATACGCAGTATTTT
>NA|TRBJ2-1|TRBV28|NA
CASSLGGGAYNEQFF
TGTGCCAGCAGTTTAGGCGGAGGGGCCTACAATGAGCAGTTCTTC
>NA|TRBJ1-1|TRBV6-5|NA
CASSSPQAVEAFF
TGTGCCAGCAGTTCCCCCCAAGCGGTTGAAGCTTTCTTT
>TRBD2|TRBJ2-3|TRBV7-2|NA
CASSLVPSGMSTDTQYF
TGTGCCAGCAGCTTAGTCCCTAGCGGGATGAGCACAGATACGCAGTATTTT
>NA|TRBJ2-3|TRBV5-1|once
CASSFEPGDTQYF
TGCGCCAGCAGCTTCGAACCTGGAGATACGCAGTATTTT
>NA|TRBJ1-4|TRBV28|few
CASSSPGGLRKLFF
TGTGCCAGCAGTTCACCCGGGGGGCTGCGAAAACTGTTTTTT
>NA|TRBJ1-1|TRBV5-6|NA
CASRARAPARRAFF
TGTGCCAGCAGAGCCCGGGCGCCGGCCAGACGGGCTTTCTTT
>NA|TRBJ1-5|TRBV6-1|once
CASTQTSGNQPQHF
TGTGCCAGCACCCAAACAAGCGGGAATCAGCCCCAGCATTTT
>TRBD2|TRBJ2-3|TRBV29-1|NA
CSVRTSGSRDTQYF
TGCAGCGTTAGGACTAGCGGGAGTCGAGATACGCAGTATTTT
>NA|TRBJ2-2|TRBV4-1|NA
CASSQDLLNPAATGELFF
TGCGCCAGCAGCCAAGATCTTTTAAACCCCGCCGCCACCGGGGAGCTGTTTTTT
>NA|TRBJ2-1|TRBV10-3|once
CAISDSITPEQFF
TGTGCCATCAGTGACTCGATAACCCCTGAGCAGTTCTTC
>NA|TRBJ1-5|TRBV12-2|NA
CASRLLGQGMSNQPQHF
TGTGCAAGTCGCTTACTGGGACAGGGAATGAGCAATCAGCCCCAGCATTTT
>NA|TRBJ1-2|TRBV5-1|NA
CASSLVGQNYGYTF
TGCGCCAGCAGCTTGGTGGGGCAGAACTATGGCTACACCTTC
>NA|TRBJ1-1|TRBV27|NA
CASSRREPTEAFF
TGTGCCAGCAGTCGCAGGGAACCCACTGAAGCTTTCTTT
>TRBD1|TRBJ1-2|TRBV7-2|NA
CASSLGGTVFGYTF
TGTGCCAGCAGCTTAGGGGGGACAGTATTTGGCTACACCTTC
>NA|TRBJ2-7|TRBV11-2|NA
CASSSPRAYEQYF
TGTGCCAGCAGCTCACCCCGGGCCTACGAGCAGTACTTC
>TRBD2|TRBJ2-1|TRBV18|NA
CASSPPSGSKDNEQFF
TGTGCCAGCTCACCTCCTAGCGGGAGTAAGGACAATGAGCAGTTCTTC
>TRBD1|TRBJ1-1|TRBV7-2|NA
CASSPGTANTEAFF
TGTGCCAGCAGCCCGGGGACAGCAAACACTGAAGCTTTCTTT
>TRBD2|TRBJ2-3|TRBV9|NA
CASSETSGYTDTQYF
TGTGCCAGCAGCGAGACTAGCGGATACACAGATACGCAGTATTTT